This T cell receptor beta chain was captured in a study of PD-L1 blockade in urothelial cancer. Per germline, CDR1 SGDLS and CDR2 YYNGEE. V was clipped by 0 bases and J by 2 bases; unmatched bases: 9. This CDR3 spans 18 amino acids. Time point described: pretreatment peripheral blood. TCRdb keeps only in-frame clones here, not all; method: immunoSEQ multiplex PCR. The sample yields around 63,000 clones, 81% seen once. V gene TRBV9 combines with J gene TRBJ2-1; 9 bases fit TRBD2. The TCR originated in a man between 65 and 85 years old with urothelial cancer. This specimen was PBMCs, taken around atezolizumab (anti-PD-L1) treatment. The CDR3 region is CASSVGLAGLTAYNEQFF. Written as DNA, the CDR3 is TGTGCCAGCAGCGTAGGTCTAGCGGGACTCACGGCCTACAATGAGCAGTTCTTC.